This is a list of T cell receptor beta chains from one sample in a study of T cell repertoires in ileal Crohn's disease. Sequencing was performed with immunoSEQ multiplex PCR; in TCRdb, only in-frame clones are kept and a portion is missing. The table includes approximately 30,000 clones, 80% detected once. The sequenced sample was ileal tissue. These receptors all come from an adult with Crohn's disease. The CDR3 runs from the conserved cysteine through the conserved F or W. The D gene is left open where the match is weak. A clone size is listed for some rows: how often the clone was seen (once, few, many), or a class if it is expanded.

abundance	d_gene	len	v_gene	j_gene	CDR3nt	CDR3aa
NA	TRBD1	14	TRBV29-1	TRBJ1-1	TGCAGCGTTGCCGGTCGACAGGGGAACACTGAAGCTTTCTTT	CSVAGRQGNTEAFF
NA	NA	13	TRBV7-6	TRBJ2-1	TGTGCCAGCAGCTGGCTAGCTTTCCATGAGCAGTTCTTC	CASSWLAFHEQFF
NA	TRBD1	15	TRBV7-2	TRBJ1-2	TGTGCCAGCAGCCAGGGGACAGGGGGCGGGCGTGGCTACACCTTC	CASSQGTGGGRGYTF
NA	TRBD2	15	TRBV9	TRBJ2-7	TGTGCCAGCAGCGAGGGGGGACTAGTCTCTCGGGAGCAGTACTTC	CASSEGGLVSREQYF
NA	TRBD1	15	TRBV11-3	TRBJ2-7	TGTGCCAGCAGCCCCAGGACAGGGGCCTCCTACGAGCAGTACTTC	CASSPRTGASYEQYF
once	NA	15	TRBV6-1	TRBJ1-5	TGTGCCACAACCAGCGGGGCTAATAGCAATCAGCCCCAGCATTTT	CATTSGANSNQPQHF
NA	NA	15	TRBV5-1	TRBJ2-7	TGCGCCAGCAGCTTGGCGGGGGTAGGGTCCTACGAGCAGTACTTC	CASSLAGVGSYEQYF
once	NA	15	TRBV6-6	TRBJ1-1	TGTGCCAGCAGTTCACCTGCTCTACGGGGGACTGAAGCTTTCTTT	CASSSPALRGTEAFF
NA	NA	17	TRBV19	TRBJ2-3	TGTGCCAGTAGTATAGATTGGAGGTTCGGGGTTCAGGAGACGCAGTATTTT	CASSIDWRFGVQETQYF
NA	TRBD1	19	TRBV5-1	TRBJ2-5	TGCGCCAGCAGCTCCGGGACAGGGATCTCCTCCCGCCAAGGGGCGGCCCAGTACTTC	CASSSGTGISSRQGAAQYF
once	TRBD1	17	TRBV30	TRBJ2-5	TGTGCCTGGAGTCCCTATAGGACGGGACAGTGGCTGAGGGAGCAGTACTTC	CAWSPYRTGQWLREQYF
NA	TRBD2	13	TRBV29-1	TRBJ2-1	TGCAGCGCCGGGACTAGATCCTACAATGAGCAGTTCTTC	CSAGTRSYNEQFF
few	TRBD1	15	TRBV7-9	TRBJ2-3	TGTGCCAGCAGCTTTCGACAGGGAGGCACAGATACGCAGTATTTT	CASSFRQGGTDTQYF
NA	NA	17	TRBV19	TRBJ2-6	TGTGCCAGTAGTGGGAGGACGGATTACTCTGGGGCCAACGTCCTGACTTTC	CASSGRTDYSGANVLTF
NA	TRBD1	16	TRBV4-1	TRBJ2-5	TGCGCCAGCAGCCCTAATTGGGACAGGACGCAAGAGACCCAGTACTTC	CASSPNWDRTQETQYF
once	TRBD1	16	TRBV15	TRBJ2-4	TGTGCCACCAGCAGAACCAACAGGGGGCCTGAAAACATTCAGTACTTC	CATSRTNRGPENIQYF
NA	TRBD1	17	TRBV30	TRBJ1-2	TGTGCCTGGAGCCCTACCCGACAGGGGAAGAGGGACTATGGCTACACCTTC	CAWSPTRQGKRDYGYTF
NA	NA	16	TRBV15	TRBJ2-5	TGTGCCACCAGCAGGAAGCGTGGAACCCGGGGTGAGACCCAGTACTTC	CATSRKRGTRGETQYF
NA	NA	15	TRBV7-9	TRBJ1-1	TGTGCCAGCAGCTCGAGGGAGTTCGGGGACACTGAAGCTTTCTTT	CASSSREFGDTEAFF
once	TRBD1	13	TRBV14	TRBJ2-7	TGTGCCAGCAGCCTAACAGGGGGCAACGAGCAGTACTTC	CASSLTGGNEQYF
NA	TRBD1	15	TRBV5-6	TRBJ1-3	TGTGCCAGCAGCTTCAGGGGACAGGGTGGAAACACCATATATTTT	CASSFRGQGGNTIYF